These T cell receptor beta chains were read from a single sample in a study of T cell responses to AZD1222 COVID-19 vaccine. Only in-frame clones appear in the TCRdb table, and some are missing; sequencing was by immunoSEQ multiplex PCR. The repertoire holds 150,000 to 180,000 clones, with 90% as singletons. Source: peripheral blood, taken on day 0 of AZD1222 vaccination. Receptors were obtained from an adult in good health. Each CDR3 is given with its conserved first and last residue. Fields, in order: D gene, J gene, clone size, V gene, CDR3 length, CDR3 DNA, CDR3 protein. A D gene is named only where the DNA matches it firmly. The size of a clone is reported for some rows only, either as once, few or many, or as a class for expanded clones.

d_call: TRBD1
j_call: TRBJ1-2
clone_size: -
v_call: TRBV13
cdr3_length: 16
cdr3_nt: TGTGCCAGCAGCCCCAGACCGACAGGGGGCCTGGGAGGCTACACCTTC
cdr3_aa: CASSPRPTGGLGGYTF

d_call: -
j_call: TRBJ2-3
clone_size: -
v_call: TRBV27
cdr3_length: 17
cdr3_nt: TGTGCCAGCACACCCGAGTGGGTTCTCCGAAGCACAGATACGCAGTATTTT
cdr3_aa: CASTPEWVLRSTDTQYF

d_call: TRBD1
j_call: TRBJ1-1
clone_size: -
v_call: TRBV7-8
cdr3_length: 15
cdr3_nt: TGTGCCAGCAGCCCCTGGACAGGGTATAACACTGAAGCTTTCTTT
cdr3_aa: CASSPWTGYNTEAFF

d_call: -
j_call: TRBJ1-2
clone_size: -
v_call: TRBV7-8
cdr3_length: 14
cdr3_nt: TGTGCCAGCAGCATGGGACAATTGGGTCTCAGTTACACCTTC
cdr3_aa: CASSMGQLGLSYTF

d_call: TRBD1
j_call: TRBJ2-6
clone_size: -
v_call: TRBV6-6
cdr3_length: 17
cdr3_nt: TGTGCCAGCAGTCCCGGGACAGGCAGCTCTGGGGCCAACGTCCTGACTTTC
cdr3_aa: CASSPGTGSSGANVLTF

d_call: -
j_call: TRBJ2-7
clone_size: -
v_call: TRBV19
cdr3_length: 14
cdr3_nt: TGTGCCAGTACCGCCAGGGCCACTTCCTACGAGCAGTACTTC
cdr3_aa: CASTARATSYEQYF

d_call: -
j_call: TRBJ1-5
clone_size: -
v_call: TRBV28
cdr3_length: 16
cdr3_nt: TGTGCCAGCAGTTTAATCGGGGGTGGTAGCAATCAGCCCCAGCATTTT
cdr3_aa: CASSLIGGGSNQPQHF

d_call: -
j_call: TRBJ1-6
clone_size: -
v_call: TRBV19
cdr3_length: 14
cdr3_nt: TGTGCCAGTAGTATAAAGGGACCTAATTCACCCCTCCACTTT
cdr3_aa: CASSIKGPNSPLHF

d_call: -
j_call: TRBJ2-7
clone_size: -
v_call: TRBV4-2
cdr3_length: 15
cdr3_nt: TGTGCCAGCAGCCTCCTCCAAGGACAGCTCTACGAGCAGTACTTC
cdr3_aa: CASSLLQGQLYEQYF

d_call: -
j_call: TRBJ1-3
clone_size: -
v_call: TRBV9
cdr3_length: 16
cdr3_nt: TGTGCCAGCAGCGTTTCAGGGGTAGACTCTGGAAACACCATATATTTT
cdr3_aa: CASSVSGVDSGNTIYF

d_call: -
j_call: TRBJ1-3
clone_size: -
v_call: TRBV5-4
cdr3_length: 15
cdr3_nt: TGTGCCAGCAGGGAGGGGACGAACTCTGGAAACACCATATATTTT
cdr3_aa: CASREGTNSGNTIYF

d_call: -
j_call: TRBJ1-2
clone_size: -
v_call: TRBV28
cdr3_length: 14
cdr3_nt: TGTGCCAGCAGTTTTGGGTCCTCCCTCTATGGCTACACCTTC
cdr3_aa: CASSFGSSLYGYTF

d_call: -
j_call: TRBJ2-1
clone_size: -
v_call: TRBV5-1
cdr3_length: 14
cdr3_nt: TGCGCCAGCAGCTTGGGGCTATCCTACAATGAGCAGTTCTTC
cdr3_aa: CASSLGLSYNEQFF

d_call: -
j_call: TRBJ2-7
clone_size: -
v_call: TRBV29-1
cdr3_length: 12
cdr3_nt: TGCAGCGTGGACCGGGACGGCGACGAGCAGTACTTC
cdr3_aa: CSVDRDGDEQYF

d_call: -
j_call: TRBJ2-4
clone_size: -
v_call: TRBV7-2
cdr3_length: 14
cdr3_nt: TGTGCCAGCAGGCCAACCCTAGCCAAAAACATTCAGTACTTC
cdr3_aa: CASRPTLAKNIQYF

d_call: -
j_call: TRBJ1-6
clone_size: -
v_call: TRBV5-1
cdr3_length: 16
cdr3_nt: TGCGCCAGCAGCTTGGGGACTCCCACCTATAATTCACCCCTCCACTTT
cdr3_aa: CASSLGTPTYNSPLHF

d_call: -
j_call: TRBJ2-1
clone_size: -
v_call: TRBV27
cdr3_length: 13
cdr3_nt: TGTGCCAGCAGTTTAAGGGTAGTCAATGAGCAGTTCTTC
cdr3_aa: CASSLRVVNEQFF

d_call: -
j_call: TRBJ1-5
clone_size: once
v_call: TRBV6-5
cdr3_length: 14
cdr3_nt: TGTGCCAGCAGTTACAGGTCCGGCAATCAGCCCCAGCATTTT
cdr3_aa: CASSYRSGNQPQHF

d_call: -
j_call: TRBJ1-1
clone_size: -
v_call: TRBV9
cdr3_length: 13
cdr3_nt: TGTGCCAGCAGCGAAGGTTGGCGCACTGAAGCTTTCTTT
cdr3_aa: CASSEGWRTEAFF

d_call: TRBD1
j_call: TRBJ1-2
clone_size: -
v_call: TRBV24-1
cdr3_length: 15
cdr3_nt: TGTGCCACCAGTGAACGGACAGGAGCTATCTATGGCTACACCTTC
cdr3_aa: CATSERTGAIYGYTF

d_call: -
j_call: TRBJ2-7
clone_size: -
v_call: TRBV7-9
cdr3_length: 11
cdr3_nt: TGTGCCAGCAGCTCTACATACGAGCAGTACTTC
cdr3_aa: CASSSTYEQYF

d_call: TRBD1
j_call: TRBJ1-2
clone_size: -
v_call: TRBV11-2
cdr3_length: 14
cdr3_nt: TGTGCCAGCAGCTTAGTCGGGACAGGAGATGGCTACACCTTC
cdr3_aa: CASSLVGTGDGYTF

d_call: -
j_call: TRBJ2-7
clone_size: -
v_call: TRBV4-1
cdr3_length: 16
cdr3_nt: TGCGCCAGCAGCCCCGCCGGTGGGGTGGCCTCCTACGAGCAGTACTTC
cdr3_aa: CASSPAGGVASYEQYF

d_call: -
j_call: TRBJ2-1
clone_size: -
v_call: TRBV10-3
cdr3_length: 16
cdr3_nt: TGTGCCATCAGTGAGTCCCGGGGGAATCTGGGCGATGAGCAGTTCTTC
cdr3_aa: CAISESRGNLGDEQFF

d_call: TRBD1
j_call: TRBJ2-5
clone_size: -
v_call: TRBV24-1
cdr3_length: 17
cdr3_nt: TGTGCCACCAGTGATTTGCTGGGACAGGGGGAACAAGAGACCCAGTACTTC
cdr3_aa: CATSDLLGQGEQETQYF

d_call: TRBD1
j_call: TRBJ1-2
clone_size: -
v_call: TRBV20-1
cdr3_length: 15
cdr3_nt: TGCAGTGCTAGTAGGTGGGAAGGACAGGGAGGAGGCTACACCTTC
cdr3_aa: CSASRWEGQGGGYTF

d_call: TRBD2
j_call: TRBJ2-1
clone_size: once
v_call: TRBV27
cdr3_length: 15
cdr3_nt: TGTGCCAGCAGCCTCCAGACTAGCGGAGGTGGTGAGCAGTTCTTC
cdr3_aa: CASSLQTSGGGEQFF

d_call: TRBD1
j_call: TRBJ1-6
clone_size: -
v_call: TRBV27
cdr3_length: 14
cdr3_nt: TGTGCCAGCAGCCAGGGACAGATCAATTCACCCCTCCACTTT
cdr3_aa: CASSQGQINSPLHF

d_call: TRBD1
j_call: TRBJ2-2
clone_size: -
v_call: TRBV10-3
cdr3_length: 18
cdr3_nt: TGTGCCATCAGTGAGTCTCTTGGACAGGGGGCGGACACCGGGGAGCTGTTTTTT
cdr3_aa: CAISESLGQGADTGELFF

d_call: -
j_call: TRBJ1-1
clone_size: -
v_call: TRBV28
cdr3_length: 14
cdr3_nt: TGTGCCAGCAGTCTCGTATCGGGGCAGGGGGAAGCTTTCTTT
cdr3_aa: CASSLVSGQGEAFF

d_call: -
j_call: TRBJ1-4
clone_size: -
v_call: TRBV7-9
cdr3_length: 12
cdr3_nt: TGTGCCAGCAGCTTAGAGGTTGAAAAACTGTTTTTT
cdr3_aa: CASSLEVEKLFF

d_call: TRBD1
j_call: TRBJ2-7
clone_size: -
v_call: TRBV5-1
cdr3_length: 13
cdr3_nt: TGCGCCAGCAGCTTCCCAGGGGGCTACGAGCAGTACTTC
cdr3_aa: CASSFPGGYEQYF

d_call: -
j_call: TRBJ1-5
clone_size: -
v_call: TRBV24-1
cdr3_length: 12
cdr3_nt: TGTGCCACCAGCTCGGGGCGGCAGCCCCAGCATTTT
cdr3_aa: CATSSGRQPQHF

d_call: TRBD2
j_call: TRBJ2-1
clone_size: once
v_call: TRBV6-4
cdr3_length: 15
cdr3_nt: TGTGCCAGCAGTGTCGGGGGACTAGCGGTAAATGAGCAGTTCTTC
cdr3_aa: CASSVGGLAVNEQFF

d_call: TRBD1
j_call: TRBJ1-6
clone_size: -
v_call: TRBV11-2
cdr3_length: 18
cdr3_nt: TGTGCCAGCAGCTCACCGGGACAGGGCTGGTTCTATAATTCACCCCTCCACTTT
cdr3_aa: CASSSPGQGWFYNSPLHF

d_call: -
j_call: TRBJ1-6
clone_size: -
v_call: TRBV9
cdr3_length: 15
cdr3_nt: TGTGCCAGCAGCGTAGATTACCCCCTGGGTTCACCCCTCCACTTT
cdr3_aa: CASSVDYPLGSPLHF

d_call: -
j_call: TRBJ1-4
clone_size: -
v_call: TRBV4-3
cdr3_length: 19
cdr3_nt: TGCGCCAGCAGCCACACCGGGACCAGAGGAGGGGCAACTAATGAAAAACTGTTTTTT
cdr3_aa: CASSHTGTRGGATNEKLFF

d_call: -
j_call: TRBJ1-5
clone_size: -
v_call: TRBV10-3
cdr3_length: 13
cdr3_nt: TGTGCCATCAGTACTAGATCAAATCAGCCCCAGCATTTT
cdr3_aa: CAISTRSNQPQHF

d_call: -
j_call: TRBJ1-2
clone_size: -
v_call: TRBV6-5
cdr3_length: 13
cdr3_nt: TGTGCCAGCAGTTCCCAGGGGAACTATGGCTACACCTTC
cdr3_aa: CASSSQGNYGYTF

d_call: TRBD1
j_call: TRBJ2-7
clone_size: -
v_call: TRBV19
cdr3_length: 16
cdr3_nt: TGTGCCAGTAGTATTTTACCCGGGACAGGGACCTACGAGCAGTACTTC
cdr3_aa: CASSILPGTGTYEQYF

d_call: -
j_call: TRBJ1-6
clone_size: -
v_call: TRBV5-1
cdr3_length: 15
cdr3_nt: TGCGCCAGCAGCTTGGAGTTAGGGGAAAATTCACCCCTCCACTTT
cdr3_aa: CASSLELGENSPLHF

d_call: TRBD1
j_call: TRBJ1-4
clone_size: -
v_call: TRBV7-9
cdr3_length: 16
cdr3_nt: TGTGCCAGCAGCTTAGTCGGGAACAGGGGGCGTGAAAAACTGTTTTTT
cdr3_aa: CASSLVGNRGREKLFF

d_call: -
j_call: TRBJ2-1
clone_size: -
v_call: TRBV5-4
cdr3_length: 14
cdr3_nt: TGTGCCAGCAGCTCTATGCGGGCCGGGGATGAGCAGTTCTTC
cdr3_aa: CASSSMRAGDEQFF

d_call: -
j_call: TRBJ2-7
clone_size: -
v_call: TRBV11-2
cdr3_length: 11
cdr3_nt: TGTGCCAGCAGCTTATTAACCGAGCAGTACTTC
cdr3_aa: CASSLLTEQYF

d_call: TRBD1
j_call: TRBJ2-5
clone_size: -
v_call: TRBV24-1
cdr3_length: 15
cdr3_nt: TGTGCCACCAGTGACCCCGACAGGGACCAAGAGACCCAGTACTTC
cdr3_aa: CATSDPDRDQETQYF

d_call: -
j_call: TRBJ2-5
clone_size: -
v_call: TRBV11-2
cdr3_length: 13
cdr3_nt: TGTGCCAGCAGCTTTTCCCACCAGGAGACCCAGTACTTC
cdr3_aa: CASSFSHQETQYF

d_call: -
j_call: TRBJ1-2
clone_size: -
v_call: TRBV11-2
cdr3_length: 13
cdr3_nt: TGTGCCAGCAGCTTAAACAGCAACTATGGCTACACCTTC
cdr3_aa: CASSLNSNYGYTF

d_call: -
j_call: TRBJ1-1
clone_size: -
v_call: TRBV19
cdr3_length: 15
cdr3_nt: TGTGCCAGTAGTATTACCCGTGCCGAGAACACTGAAGCTTTCTTT
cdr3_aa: CASSITRAENTEAFF

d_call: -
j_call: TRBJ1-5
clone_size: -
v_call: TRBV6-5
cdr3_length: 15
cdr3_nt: TGTGCCAGCAGTTCCGTCTTGACAGGTGGGCAGCCCCAGCATTTT
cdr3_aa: CASSSVLTGGQPQHF

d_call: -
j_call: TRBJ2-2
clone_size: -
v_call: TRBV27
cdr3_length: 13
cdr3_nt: TGTGCCAGCAGGTTCTCGGGGGCCGGGGAGCTGTTTTTT
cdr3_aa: CASRFSGAGELFF

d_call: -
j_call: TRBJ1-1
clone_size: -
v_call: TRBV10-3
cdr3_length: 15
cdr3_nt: TGTGCCATCAGTGAGTTGGCGGGGGCGCTCACTGAAGCTTTCTTT
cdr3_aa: CAISELAGALTEAFF

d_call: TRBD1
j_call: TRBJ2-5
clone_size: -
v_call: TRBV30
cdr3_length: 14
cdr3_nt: TGTGCCTGGAGTGGGGACAGGGGAGGTGAGACCCAGTACTTC
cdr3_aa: CAWSGDRGGETQYF

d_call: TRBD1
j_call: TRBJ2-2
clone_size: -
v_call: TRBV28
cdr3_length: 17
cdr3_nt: TGTGCCAGCATCCCGGGACAGGGTTTTGGGAACACCGGGGAGCTGTTTTTT
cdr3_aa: CASIPGQGFGNTGELFF

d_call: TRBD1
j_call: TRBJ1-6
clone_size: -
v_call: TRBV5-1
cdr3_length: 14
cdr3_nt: TGCGCCAGCAGCACCCGACAGGGGTTGACACCCCTCCACTTT
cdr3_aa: CASSTRQGLTPLHF

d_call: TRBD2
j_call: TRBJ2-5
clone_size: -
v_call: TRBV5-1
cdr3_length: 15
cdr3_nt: TGCGCCAGCAGCCCTGGGACTAGCGGGAGAATCGACCAGTACTTC
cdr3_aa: CASSPGTSGRIDQYF

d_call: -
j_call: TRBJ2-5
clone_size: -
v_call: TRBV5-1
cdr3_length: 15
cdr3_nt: TGCGCCAGCAGACCGGACTCGTCGTACCAAGAGACCCAGTACTTC
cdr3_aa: CASRPDSSYQETQYF

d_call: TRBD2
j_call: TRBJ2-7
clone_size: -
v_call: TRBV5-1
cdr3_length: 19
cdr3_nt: TGCGCCAGCAGCTTGGGCCAGCGGGATAGTATCATGAGGTCCTACGAGCAGTACTTC
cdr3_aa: CASSLGQRDSIMRSYEQYF

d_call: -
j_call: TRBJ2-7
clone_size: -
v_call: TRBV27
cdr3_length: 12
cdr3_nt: TGTGCCAGCAGTCCCACTTACTACGAGCAGTACTTC
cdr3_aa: CASSPTYYEQYF

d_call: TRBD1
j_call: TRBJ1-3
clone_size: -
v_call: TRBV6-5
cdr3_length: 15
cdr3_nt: TGTGCCAGCAGGGTGGACAGGGGGTCAGGAAACACCATATATTTT
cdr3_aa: CASRVDRGSGNTIYF

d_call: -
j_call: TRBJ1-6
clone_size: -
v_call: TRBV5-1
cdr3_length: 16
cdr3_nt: TGCGCCAGCAGCTTGACAGATGCATCCTATAATTCACCCCTCCACTTT
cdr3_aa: CASSLTDASYNSPLHF